Below are 5 T cell receptor beta chains sequenced from a single sample in a study of blood T cell repertoires in COVID-19. Only in-frame clones appear in the TCRdb table, and some are missing; sequencing was by immunoSEQ multiplex PCR. The sample has more than 300,000 clones; 75% to 90% are singletons. Sequences were obtained from peripheral blood. These receptors originate from a woman in her forties or fifties with COVID-19, enrolled during active disease.

This chain joins TRBV6-5 and TRBJ1-2, with 7 bases fitting TRBD1. Germline values: CDR1 MNHEY, CDR2 SVGAGI. The CDR3 loop spans 15 amino acids. The J segment lost 0 bases and the V segment lost 8 bases, leaving 9 bases of the junction unmatched. The CDR3, as DNA: TGTGCCAGCCACGGGTTCACAGGGGCTAACTATGGCTACACCTTC. This gives the protein CASHGFTGANYGYTF.

CDR3: CASSSDISGYGYTF. The CDR3 DNA reads as TGTGCCAGCAGCTCTGATATCTCCGGCTATGGCTACACCTTC. This chain uses TRBV7-9 with TRBJ1-2, with D uncertain. Germline lookup yields CDR1 SEHNR and CDR2 FQNEAQ (reference sequence). The CDR3 runs to 14 residues. Trimming took off 4 bases at V and 4 bases at J, with 13 bases between the two ends.

The rearrangement uses TRBV6-5 and TRBJ2-1, with 8 nucleotides matching TRBD2. The V gene end was trimmed by 7 bases and the J gene end by 0 bases; junction bases not matched to a gene: 5. The CDR3 length is 15 residues. The V gene's germline CDR1 is MNHEY and CDR2 SVGAGI. This CDR3 reads CASTREGSSYNEQFF. CDR3 coding DNA: TGTGCCAGCACCCGGGAGGGGAGCTCCTACAATGAGCAGTTCTTC.

The chain has TRBV5-1 and TRBJ2-7; 9 positions match TRBD1. This CDR3 spans 15 amino acids. Trimming at V came to 1 base and at J to 3 bases, leaving 5 bases not matched to a gene. CDR1 SGHRS and CDR2 YFSETQ come from the germline V gene. The CDR3 bases are TGCGCCAGCAGCTTGACGACAGGGGGGAACTACGAGCAGTACTTC. Translating gives CASSLTTGGNYEQYF.

The CDR3 region is CATSGGQTYEQYF. The CDR3 coding sequence is TGTGCCACCAGCGGGGGACAGACCTACGAGCAGTACTTC. The chain has TRBV15 and TRBJ2-7; 7 bases map to TRBD1. The CDR3 spans 13 residues. The V gene end was trimmed by 5 bases and the J gene end by 2 bases; junction bases not matched to a gene: 3. Germline V gene lookup returns CDR1 LNHNV and CDR2 YYDKDF (reference sequence).